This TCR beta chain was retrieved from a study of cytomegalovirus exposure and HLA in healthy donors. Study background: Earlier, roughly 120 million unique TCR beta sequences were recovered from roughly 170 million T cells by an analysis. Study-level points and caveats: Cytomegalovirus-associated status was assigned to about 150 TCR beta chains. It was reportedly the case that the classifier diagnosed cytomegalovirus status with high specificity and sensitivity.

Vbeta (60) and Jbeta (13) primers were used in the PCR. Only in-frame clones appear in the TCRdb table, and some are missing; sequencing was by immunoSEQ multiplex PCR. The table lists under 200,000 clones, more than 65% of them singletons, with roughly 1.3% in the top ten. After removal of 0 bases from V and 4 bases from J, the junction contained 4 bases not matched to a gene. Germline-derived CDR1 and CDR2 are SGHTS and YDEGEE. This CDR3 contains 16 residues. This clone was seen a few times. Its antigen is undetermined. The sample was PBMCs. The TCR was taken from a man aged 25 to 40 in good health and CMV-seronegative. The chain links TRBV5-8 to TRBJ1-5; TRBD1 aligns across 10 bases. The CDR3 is CASSLGQGAWNQPQHF. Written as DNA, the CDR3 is TGTGCCAGCAGCTTGGGACAGGGGGCTTGGAATCAGCCCCAGCATTTT.